A selection of T cell receptor beta chains follows, all from one sample in a study of T cells in Graves' hyperthyroidism and ophthalmopathy. MiXCR was run by TCRdb on the multiplex PCR reads, yielding one entry per CDR3 protein. The data hold under 350,000 distinct CDR3 sequences, with over 15% observed a single time. Material for sequencing was blood. All receptors come from a woman aged 55-70 years with Graves' ophthalmopathy. CDR3s include the opening cysteine and the closing phenylalanine or tryptophan. D genes are given only for firm matches. Part of the rows lack a size; the others show once, few, many or a class for expanded clones.

j_call d_call clone_size v_call cdr3_nt cdr3_aa
TRBJ2-5 . many TRBV20-1 TGCAGTGCTAGAGAACGAAAAGGGGTTGAGACCCAGTACTTC CSARERKGVETQYF
TRBJ2-5 . . TRBV27 TGTGCCAGCACCTGGGGGGTGGGGGAGACCCAGTACTTC CASTWGVGETQYF
TRBJ2-2 TRBD2 once TRBV9 TGTGCCAGCAGCCCTCGGACTAGACTAAACACCGGGGAGCTGTTTTTT CASSPRTRLNTGELFF
TRBJ1-3 . . TRBV5-8 TGTGCCAGCAGCCTCGGACGGAAACGAAACACCATATATTTT CASSLGRKRNTIYF
TRBJ1-1 . . TRBV7-9 TGTGCCAGCAGCTCTACCCCGGACATACTGAGCACTGAAGCTTTCTTT CASSSTPDILSTEAFF
TRBJ2-2 . . TRBV5-6 TGTGCCAGCAGCTTGAATCCGGGCAGACAGACCGGGGAGCTGTTTTTT CASSLNPGRQTGELFF
TRBJ2-1 TRBD2 . TRBV9 TGTGCCAGCATTAGCGGGAGGGCTCTTTATTCCTACAATGAGCAGTTCTTC CASISGRALYSYNEQFF
TRBJ2-7 TRBD1 . TRBV3-1 TGTGCCAGCAGCCCCCGGGACAGTGCTTACGAGCAGTACTTC CASSPRDSAYEQYF
TRBJ1-5 . few TRBV19 TGTGCCAGTAGTCTCAATCTGGGGCCCCAGCATTTT CASSLNLGPQHF
TRBJ2-7 . many TRBV6-1 TGTGCCAGCAGCCCCCTACTAGCTGGCGAGCAGTACTTC CASSPLLAGEQYF
TRBJ2-5 . many TRBV20-1 TGCAGTGCTAGGAAGCTCGGAGATGAGACCCAGTACTTC CSARKLGDETQYF
TRBJ2-5 . many TRBV20-1 TGCAGTGCTAATGGTGGGATCGCAAAGACCCAGTACTTC CSANGGIAKTQYF
TRBJ2-7 . many TRBV18 TGTGCCAGCTCACCACCTTTACTCTCCAACGAGCAGTACTTC CASSPPLLSNEQYF
TRBJ2-2 . many TRBV10-3 TGTGCCATCAAGCCGACAGGGAACACCGGGGAGCTGTTTTTT CAIKPTGNTGELFF
TRBJ1-2 TRBD1 few TRBV6-1 TGTGCCATCCCAAGCGAGACAGGGAACTATGGCTACACCTTC CAIPSETGNYGYTF
TRBJ2-3 . . TRBV3-1 TGTGCCAGCAGCCAAGATCGGGTCGGGAACGGTCGGGATACGCAGTATTTT CASSQDRVGNGRDTQYF
TRBJ1-6 . many TRBV7-2 TGTGCCAGCAGCCACAGGGAAACCTCACCCCTCCACTTT CASSHRETSPLHF
TRBJ2-1 . . TRBV7-2 . CASSFYICSAREATSGSTEQFF
TRBJ2-3 TRBD2 many TRBV7-6 TGTGCCAGCAGCAGACTAGCGGGGGGGCCTGGCACAGATACGCAGTATTTT CASSRLAGGPGTDTQYF
TRBJ2-5 . many TRBV6-2/TRBV6-3 TGTGCCAGCAGTTACGGGTCTGTCCAAGAGACCCAGTACTTC CASSYGSVQETQYF
TRBJ2-2 . . TRBV5-4 TGTGCCAGCAGCTTGGCTGGTTGGGACACCGGGGAGCTGTTTTTT CASSLAGWDTGELFF
TRBJ2-3 . . TRBV6-1 TGTGCCAGCAGTCGAATAATAGGGGCGCTAAGGGCAGATACGCAGTATTTT CASSRIIGALRADTQYF
TRBJ1-5 . many TRBV28 TGTGCCAGCAGGGCCACCAGGGCAAAGCCCCAGCATTTT CASRATRAKPQHF
TRBJ2-3 . few TRBV5-1 TGCGCCAGCAGCTTGGTGCCGTCGAGCACAGATACGCAGTATTTT CASSLVPSSTDTQYF
TRBJ2-7 TRBD2 many TRBV2 TGTGCCAGCAACGGCCTAGCGGGTTCCTACGAGCAGTACTTC CASNGLAGSYEQYF
TRBJ2-1 TRBD2 . TRBV29-1 TGCAGCTTTGCCCGACTAGCCGTGTCCTACAATGAGCAGTTCTTC CSFARLAVSYNEQFF